The 12 T cell receptor beta chains reported below all come from one sample, sequenced in a study of blood T cell repertoires in COVID-19. Using immunoSEQ multiplex PCR, the repertoire was profiled, and TCRdb retains in-frame clones only, with some absent. The sample lists some 130,000 clones; 84% were seen once. The sequencing input was peripheral blood. These receptors were collected from a young woman who had recovered from COVID-19.

V gene TRBV5-1 combines with J gene TRBJ2-3; 11 nucleotides match TRBD2. This CDR3 has 18 residues. V lost 0 bases, J lost 1 base, and 7 bases stayed unmatched. Germline lookup yields CDR1 SGHRS and CDR2 YFSETQ. CDR3 region: CASSLEPSGGLGTDTQYF. In DNA, the CDR3 is TGCGCCAGCAGCTTGGAGCCTAGCGGGGGGTTGGGCACAGATACGCAGTATTTT.

The J gene is TRBJ1-1, the V gene TRBV19, with no clear D. CDR1 and CDR2 from the germline V gene are LNHDA and SQIVND (reference sequence). The V end lost 3 bases, the J end lost 0 bases, and 14 bases lay between the germline ends. The CDR3 has 16 amino acids. The CDR3 reads CASSIEDEQMNTEAFF. CDR3 nucleotides: TGTGCCAGTAGTATCGAAGATGAACAGATGAACACTGAAGCTTTCTTT.

The chain employs TRBV7-8 and TRBJ1-5; 7 bases are shared with TRBD1. There are 15 residues in the CDR3. V lost 4 bases to trimming and J lost 3 bases; unmatched junction nucleotides: 6. In germline, CDR1 is SGHVS, CDR2 FQNEAQ. CDR3 DNA: TGTGCCAGCAGCTCTACAGGGGTCAACAATCAGCCCCAGCATTTT. As protein: CASSSTGVNNQPQHF.

This chain uses TRBV5-6 with TRBJ1-6, with D maybe TRBD1 (6 bases). V lost 2 bases and J 3 bases, leaving 18 bases between the germline ends. The CDR3 length is 18 residues. Per the germline V gene, CDR1 is SGHDT and CDR2 is YYEEEE. The CDR3 DNA sequence: TGTGCCAGCAGCTTCGTACAGGGATCGTTTGGCTATAATTCACCCCTCCACTTT. It translates to CASSFVQGSFGYNSPLHF.

The chain has TRBV7-3 and TRBJ1-2; D is unclear. CDR1 is SGHTA, CDR2 FQGTGA, per germline. This CDR3 has 12 residues. Trimming shortened V by 7 bases and J by 7 bases, and 13 bases separated the two germline ends. The DNA of the CDR3 is TGTGCCAGCACCCGGGATCTGGGTGGCTACACCTTC. It yields the protein CASTRDLGGYTF.

V is TRBV5-1 and J is TRBJ2-3, with 8 bases aligning to TRBD2. The germline V gene encodes CDR1 SGHRS and CDR2 YFSETQ. CDR3 length equals 16 residues. Losses at the gene ends were 5 bases for V and 7 bases for J; bases not matched to a gene: 15. The CDR3 bases are TGCGCCAGCAGAATGGATACTAGCGGTGGGGTGAATACGCAGTATTTT. Protein product: CASRMDTSGGVNTQYF.

The sample holds a few counts of this clone. CDR3 sequence: CASSQDGRSYGYTF. The CDR3 nucleotides are TGTGCCAGCAGCCAAGACGGCAGGTCCTATGGCTACACCTTC. This chain links TRBV14 with TRBJ1-2; D call uncertain. V shed 0 bases and J shed 4 bases, with 9 bases lying between them. CDR1 is SGHDN and CDR2 is FVKESK in the germline V gene. CDR3 length equals 14 residues.

The chain employs TRBV3-1 (or the pseudogene TRBV3-2) and TRBJ2-6, with 7 positions matching TRBD2. After removal of 4 bases from V and 0 bases from J, the junction contained 6 bases not matched to a gene. Germline CDR1 and CDR2: LGHDT and YNNKEL (reference sequence). The CDR3 contains 17 residues. CDR3 residues: CASSPRAGDSGANVLTF. The DNA for the CDR3 is TGTGCCAGCAGCCCCCGGGCGGGGGACTCTGGGGCCAACGTCCTGACTTTC.

The sample holds a few counts of this clone. The J gene is TRBJ2-2, the V gene TRBV27; 10 positions agree with TRBD2. V lost 8 bases, J lost 2 bases, and 11 bases stayed unmatched. The CDR3 is 17 residues long. The germline V gene encodes CDR1 MNHEY and CDR2 SMNVEV (reference sequence). This chain's CDR3 is CASRGLAGVINTGELFF. CDR3 DNA: TGTGCCAGCCGCGGGCTAGCGGGGGTTATAAACACCGGGGAGCTGTTTTTT.

The J gene is TRBJ2-7, the V gene TRBV2; 10 nucleotides align to TRBD2. Unmatched junction bases numbered 1, after V lost 2 bases and J lost 3 bases. The CDR3 contains 14 residues. CDR1 SNHLY and CDR2 FYNNEI come from the germline V gene. CDR3 loop: CASSELAGGYEQYF. The CDR3, as DNA: TGTGCCAGCAGTGAATTAGCGGGGGGCTACGAGCAGTACTTC.

The chain carries TRBV6-5 and TRBJ2-7; a weak D match, TRBD2 (5 bases). The CDR3 is 14 amino acids. V dropped 9 bases and J dropped 0 bases, with 15 bases sitting between them. Germline loops: CDR1 MNHEY, CDR2 SVGAGI. The CDR3 protein is CARSPPGNSYEQYF. CDR3 DNA sequence: TGTGCCAGGAGCCCGCCCGGGAACTCCTACGAGCAGTACTTC.

V and J are TRBV6-5 and TRBJ1-1, with a tentative D call TRBD1 (5 bases). Germline CDR1 reads MNHEY; CDR2 reads SVGAGI. CDR3 length equals 15 residues. Deletions cut 7 bases from V and 5 bases from J, with 20 bases between. CDR3 nucleotide sequence: TGTGCCAGCAACCCAGGGAACGAGTGGGGAACTGAAGCTTTCTTT. Translating it yields CASNPGNEWGTEAFF.